What follows describes a single T cell receptor (beta chain). Its antigen is not known. This specimen belongs to a study of cytomegalovirus exposure and HLA in healthy donors. Study-wide results and limits: Equally common other TCR beta chains were less clonally expanded than HLA-associated ones, a later analysis found. Among the sequence variants, a highly shared cluster was likely an artifact of sequencing. The analysis excluded some indistinguishable V segments, including TRBV6-2 and TRBV6-3.

A multiplex PCR was run with 60 Vbeta primers and 13 Jbeta primers. Assay: immunoSEQ multiplex PCR; the TCRdb copy retains only in-frame clones and omits some. Among roughly 150,000 clones, around 75% were seen once, and the ten largest hold about 2.9%. The CDR3 extends over 15 amino acids. V shed 5 bases and J shed 0 bases, with 13 bases lying between them. Per the germline V gene, CDR1 is SGHTA and CDR2 is FQGNSA. The specimen was PBMCs. This TCR was sampled from a man aged 35 to 55 in good health and CMV-seronegative. V usage is TRBV7-2 and J usage is TRBJ1-1; possible D gene TRBD1, 6 bases. The CDR3 protein is CASSSQGSMNTEAFF. CDR3 in DNA: TGTGCCAGCAGCAGCCAGGGGTCTATGAACACTGAAGCTTTCTTT.